One sample yielded the 2 T cell receptor beta chains listed below, sequenced in a study of long-term antiretroviral therapy in people with HIV (dated by TCRdb to 2021 to 2024). Sequencing of the TRB variable region was done with the immunoSEQ hsTCRB v3.0 assay at survey level resolution. TCRdb holds this immuneACCESS table with in-frame rearrangements only. Some clones are missing; in checked studies, unresolved V genes explain under half, and the rest has no known cause. In this sample the table shows some 27,000 clones, 93% of which occur a single time. The ten largest clones add up to 6% to 7% of the sample. The sample was unsorted PBMCs, taken roughly 6.3 years after starting antiretroviral therapy. The receptors come from a woman aged 40 to 55 with HIV.

This rearrangement joins TRBV29-1 to TRBJ2-3; 9 bases are a match to TRBD2. This CDR3 contains 15 residues. The germline CDR1 and CDR2 sequences are SQVTM and ANQGSEA. The V segment lost 7 bases and the J segment 3 bases; nucleotides outside the gene matches: 11. CDR3 nucleotide sequence: TGCAGCGCCCGCCAAACTAGCGGGTTAACAGATACGCAGTATTTT. This codes for CSARQTSGLTDTQYF.

The chain is built from TRBV6-1 and TRBJ1-6; D is uncertain. This CDR3 is 14 amino acids long. The V end was cut by 2 bases, the J end by 10 bases, with 12 bases between. Germline V gene sequence: CDR1 MNHNS, CDR2 SASEGT. CDR3 protein: CASSEPGTRSPLHF. As DNA, the CDR3 is TGTGCCAGCAGTGAACCCGGAACAAGATCACCCCTCCACTTT.